Each of the 29 T cell receptor beta chains below was sequenced from the same sample in a study of shared clonotypes between healthy human individuals. Method: immunoSEQ multiplex PCR; TCRdb's copy keeps in-frame clones and lacks some. The profile shows fewer than 850,000 clones, 90% of them singletons. Source material: memory CD8+ T cells from PBMCs. Indicated subset: CD45RO+ cells pooled with CCR7-negative TemRA cells. The receptor set was obtained from a man aged 18 to 30 in good health. Some clones in this sample may be carry-over from other donors' samples.

This rearrangement joins TRBV9 to TRBJ2-3; 11 bases agree with TRBD2. This CDR3 comprises 17 residues. The germline gives CDR1 SGDLS, CDR2 YYNGEE. V shed 0 bases, J shed 4 bases, and the junction held 7 bases outside the gene matches. The chain's CDR3 is CASSVVGSGRASDTQYF. The CDR3 DNA sequence: TGTGCCAGCAGCGTAGTCGGTAGCGGGAGGGCCTCAGATACGCAGTATTTT.

V gene TRBV30 combines with J gene TRBJ2-1; tentatively, D is TRBD2 (6 bases). The germline gives CDR1 GTSNPN, CDR2 SVGIG (reference sequence). This CDR3 contains 13 residues. Trimming removed 3 bases from V and 7 bases from J, with 13 bases in between. CDR3 loop: CAWSFNSGNEQFF. The CDR3 bases are TGTGCCTGGAGCTTTAATAGCGGAAATGAGCAGTTCTTC.

This clone appeared a few times. V and J are TRBV29-1 and TRBJ2-2; D may be TRBD2 (6 bases). The CDR3 has 13 amino acids. Germline CDR1 and CDR2: SQVTM and ANQGSEA. The V and J ends lost 6 bases and 3 bases respectively, with 11 bases between them. In nucleotides, the CDR3 is TGCAGCGTAGTGGTAGCGGACACCGGGGAGCTGTTTTTT. Its translation is CSVVVADTGELFF.

The chain has TRBV15 and TRBJ2-1; 8 bases fit TRBD1. V shed 3 bases and J 0 bases; nucleotides not matched to a gene: 10. Looked up from germline, CDR1 is LNHNV and CDR2 is YYDKDF (reference sequence). This CDR3 region has 18 residues. CDR3 sequence reads: CATSRDRAVVSSYNEQFF. The DNA of the CDR3 is TGTGCCACCAGCAGGGACAGGGCAGTGGTGAGCTCCTACAATGAGCAGTTCTTC.

For this clone: A far larger clone is only one base removed, so a read error is likely. The chain joins TRBV7-9 to TRBJ1-1; no reliable D call. This CDR3 has 11 amino acids. The V and J ends lost 4 bases and 1 base respectively, with 1 base between them. Germline V CDR1 and CDR2: SEHNR, FQNEAQ (reference sequence). The chain's CDR3 is CASSWNTEAFF. DNA for the CDR3: TGTGCCAGCAGCTGGAACACTGAAGCTTTCTTT. The whole variable domain, filled in from reference TRBV7-9 and TRBJ1-1, reads DTGVSQNPRHKITKRGQNVTFRCDPISEHNRLYWYRQTLGQGPEFLTYFQNEAQLEKSRLLSDRFSAERPKGSFSTLEIQRTEQGDSAMYLCASSWNTEAFFGQGTRLTVV.

The rearrangement links TRBV6-6 to TRBJ1-4; D is unresolved. V lost 6 bases and J 2 bases, leaving 13 bases between the germline ends. This CDR3 contains 15 residues. Germline V gene data show CDR1 as MNHNY and CDR2 as SVGAGI (reference sequence). CDR3 DNA: TGTGCCAGCAGCCTAGGGTTGAGGACTAATGAAAAACTGTTTTTT. As protein: CASSLGLRTNEKLFF.

CDR3 sequence reads: CASRPRGPYTGELFF. CDR3 DNA: TGTGCCAGCAGACCAAGGGGTCCCTACACCGGGGAGCTGTTTTTT. The chain is built from TRBV7-9 and TRBJ2-2; D possibly corresponds to TRBD1 (5 bases). The germline CDR1 and CDR2 sequences are SEHNR and FQNEAQ (reference sequence). V dropped 6 bases and J dropped 3 bases, with 14 bases sitting between them. This CDR3 has 15 amino acids.

CDR3 bases: TGTGCCAGCAGCCCAAGGTCGGGGAGGGGACAAGAGACCCAGTACTTC. This gives the protein CASSPRSGRGQETQYF. This chain connects TRBV7-6 to TRBJ2-5; TRBD2 matches 7 bases. The CDR3 length is 16 residues. Losses at the gene ends were 5 bases for V and 2 bases for J; bases not matched to a gene: 11. CDR1 and CDR2 (germline): SGHVS, FNYEAQ.

This chain connects TRBV28 to TRBJ2-3; D is ambiguous. Germline V gene sequence: CDR1 MDHEN, CDR2 SYDVKM. Trimming stripped 2 bases from V and 0 bases from J, with 9 bases between. The CDR3 loop spans 15 amino acids. The CDR3 loop is CASSLGQLSTDTQYF. The CDR3 bases are TGTGCCAGCAGTTTAGGGCAGCTTAGCACAGATACGCAGTATTTT.

The chain carries TRBV27 and TRBJ2-7; the match to TRBD1 covers 8 bases. In germline, CDR1 is MNHEY, CDR2 SMNVEV (reference sequence). The CDR3 covers 14 residues. After removal of 5 bases from V and 6 bases from J, the junction contained 9 bases not matched to a gene. Here the CDR3 reads CASSPWDRTAEQYF. The CDR3 coding sequence is TGTGCCAGCAGTCCCTGGGACAGGACGGCCGAGCAGTACTTC.

The rearrangement joins TRBV5-1 to TRBJ2-7; 9 bases line up with TRBD2. This CDR3 region has 19 residues. Per the germline V gene, CDR1 is SGHRS and CDR2 is YFSETQ. V gave up 0 bases and J gave up 2 bases; unmatched junction bases: 15. CDR3 loop: CASSLDFASGNPITYEQYF. The CDR3 DNA sequence: TGCGCCAGCAGCTTGGATTTTGCTAGCGGGAACCCAATAACCTACGAGCAGTACTTC.

This clone was detected only once. This chain joins TRBV10-3 and TRBJ1-5; 7 positions match TRBD1. Germline CDR1 is ENHRY and CDR2 is SYGVKD. V lost 3 bases, J lost 9 bases, and 5 bases stayed unmatched. The length of the CDR3 is 13 residues. This CDR3 reads CAISEQGRGPQHF. In DNA, the CDR3 is TGTGCCATCAGTGAACAGGGGAGGGGGCCCCAGCATTTT.

The chain joins TRBV2 to TRBJ2-1; D perhaps matches TRBD2 (7 bases). Trimming took off 7 bases at V and 8 bases at J, with 18 bases between the two ends. The CDR3 sequence is 14 residues long. Per germline, CDR1 SNHLY and CDR2 FYNNEI. The CDR3 DNA reads as TGTGCCAGCAACACAAGAGGGGGGGCTGATGAGCAGTTCTTC. Protein sequence: CASNTRGGADEQFF.

This chain links TRBV11-2 with TRBJ2-2, with 9 bases that match TRBD2. CDR1 and CDR2 (germline): SGHAT, FQNNGV. V was pared by 3 bases and J by 1 base, with 3 bases of the junction left unmatched. The CDR3 contains 16 residues. The CDR3 DNA follows: TGTGCCAGCAGCTTTCCTAGCGGGATGAACACCGGGGAGCTGTTTTTT. Residues: CASSFPSGMNTGELFF.

The V call is TRBV5-6, the J call TRBJ2-7; 8 nucleotides align to TRBD2. V lost 0 bases, J lost 1 base, and 0 bases stayed unmatched. The CDR3 consists of 14 residues. Germline V gene lookup returns CDR1 SGHDT and CDR2 YYEEEE. The CDR3: CASSLGLASYEQYF. The CDR3 bases are TGTGCCAGCAGCTTGGGACTAGCGTCCTACGAGCAGTACTTC.

This chain joins TRBV6-1 and TRBJ1-5; D remains unclear. This CDR3 spans 15 amino acids. The V end lost 6 bases, the J end lost 2 bases, and 14 bases lay between the germline ends. Per germline, CDR1 MNHNS and CDR2 SASEGT. Here the CDR3 DNA reads TGTGCCAGCAGGACGGTCCCTTTGGGCAATCAGCCCCAGCATTTT. Its protein product is CASRTVPLGNQPQHF.

As concerns this clone: Different DNA sequences within this sample yield the same CDR3. The chain employs TRBV30 and TRBJ2-1, with 10 bases matching TRBD1. Germline CDR1 is GTSNPN and CDR2 is SVGIG (reference sequence). There are 14 residues in the CDR3. The V segment lost 0 bases and the J segment 7 bases; nucleotides outside the gene matches: 3. CDR3 loop: CAWSVGQGRNEQFF. The CDR3, as DNA: TGTGCCTGGAGTGTGGGACAGGGGCGGAATGAGCAGTTCTTC. The full variable domain, its missing parts supplied by reference TRBV30 and TRBJ2-1, is SQTIHQWPATLVQPVGSPLSLECTVEGTSNPNLYWYRQAAGRGLQLLFYSVGIGQISSEVPQNLSASRPQDRQFILSSKKLLLSDSGFYLCAWSVGQGRNEQFFGPGTRLTVL.

CDR3 region: CAWSADSIYGYTF. CDR3 nucleotides: TGTGCCTGGAGTGCGGACTCGATCTATGGCTACACCTTC. V gene TRBV30 combines with J gene TRBJ1-2; D is unclear. In germline, CDR1 is GTSNPN, CDR2 SVGIG (reference sequence). V lost 1 base and J lost 4, with 10 bases in between. The CDR3 contains 13 residues.

This chain connects TRBV30 to TRBJ2-7; 9 nucleotides line up with TRBD1. Per germline, CDR1 GTSNPN and CDR2 SVGIG (reference sequence). V trimming: 1 base; J trimming: 5 bases; junction bases outside the gene matches: 6. This CDR3 region has 14 residues. CDR3 protein: CAWSAWDRAHEQYF. The CDR3 DNA follows: TGTGCCTGGAGTGCATGGGACAGGGCCCACGAGCAGTACTTC.

The J gene is TRBJ2-3, the V gene TRBV11-3; a weak D match, TRBD1 (6 bases). This CDR3 region has 15 residues. Looked up from germline, CDR1 is SGHNT and CDR2 is YENEEA. V gave up 3 bases and J gave up 2 bases, with 12 bases separating them. The CDR3 coding sequence is TGTGCCAGCAGCTTTAGGGGGAAAAACACAGATACGCAGTATTTT. Translated: CASSFRGKNTDTQYF.

The chain links TRBV9 to TRBJ1-2; D is possibly TRBD1 (5 bases). Trimming pared 3 bases from V and 7 bases from J, leaving 13 bases between. CDR3 length: 13 residues. CDR1 is SGDLS and CDR2 is YYNGEE in the germline V gene. CDR3 residues: CASSAGREGGYTF. The CDR3 DNA reads TGTGCCAGCAGCGCGGGACGGGAGGGTGGCTACACCTTC.

This clone was seen only once. This chain links TRBV5-1 with TRBJ2-5; D may correspond to TRBD1 or TRBD2 (5 bases each). Trimming took 5 bases from V and 1 from J, leaving 24 bases between them. The germline CDR1 and CDR2 sequences are SGHRS and YFSETQ. This CDR3 is built from 18 residues. Written as DNA, the CDR3 is TGCGCCAGCAGTTCGATCGAGACTGAGGGGTGGGTCCAAGAGACCCAGTACTTC. Its translation is CASSSIETEGWVQETQYF.

This chain connects TRBV10-3 to TRBJ2-3; TRBD2 matches at 12 bases. In germline, CDR1 is ENHRY, CDR2 SYGVKD. Trimming took 7 bases from V and 2 from J; bases not matched to a gene: 7. The CDR3 contains 16 residues. The CDR3 here is CAITPGLAGPTDTQYF. In DNA, the CDR3 is TGTGCCATCACTCCAGGACTAGCGGGACCCACAGATACGCAGTATTTT.

This rearrangement joins TRBV29-1 to TRBJ2-2, with 9 bases fitting TRBD1. The V and J ends lost 2 bases and 4 bases, in that order; junction bases with no gene match: 5. The CDR3 is made up of 15 amino acids. Germline lookup yields CDR1 SQVTM and CDR2 ANQGSEA. For the CDR3, the DNA is TGCAGCGTTGAATCGGGGACAGGGACCACCGGGGAGCTGTTTTTT. This sequence encodes CSVESGTGTTGELFF.

Comments on this clone: Within the sample, other DNA sequences also encode this same CDR3. The rearrangement links TRBV6-5 to TRBJ1-5; the D is unclear. Germline V gene sequence: CDR1 MNHEY, CDR2 SVGAGI. Trimming took off 2 bases at V and 1 base at J, with 6 bases between the two ends. This CDR3 is built from 14 residues. The CDR3 region is CASSYGRSNQPQHF. The CDR3 nucleotides read TGTGCCAGCAGTTACGGAAGGAGCAATCAGCCCCAGCATTTT.

V usage is TRBV28 and J usage is TRBJ1-1; D may be TRBD1 (6 bases). The V end was cut by 3 bases, the J end by 4 bases, with 12 bases between. This CDR3 region has 14 residues. CDR1 and CDR2 (germline): MDHEN, SYDVKM. CDR3 protein: CASSFGTPSTEAFF. The CDR3 coding sequence is TGTGCCAGCAGTTTTGGGACACCGAGCACTGAAGCTTTCTTT.

The chain uses TRBV4-3 and TRBJ1-5, with D unclear. Trimming cost V 0 bases and J 6 bases, with 12 bases left between them. The CDR3 is 15 residues long. Germline V lookup: CDR1 LGHNA, CDR2 YSLEER. CDR3 sequence reads: CASSQDRRVGQPQHF. In DNA form, the CDR3 reads TGCGCCAGCAGCCAAGATAGGAGGGTTGGTCAGCCCCAGCATTTT.

The chain is built from TRBV4-3 and TRBJ2-1; 10 bases map to TRBD2. Trimming took 1 base from V and 9 from J; bases not matched to a gene: 9. This CDR3 is built from 16 residues. Germline CDR1 is LGHNA and CDR2 is YSLEER. CDR3 bases: TGCGCCAGCAGCCAAGTAGCGGGAGGATTGGGGGGTGAGCAGTTCTTC. It specifies CASSQVAGGLGGEQFF.

This rearrangement joins TRBV27 to TRBJ2-7; either TRBD1 or TRBD2 may fit D (5 bases each). V gave up 8 bases and J gave up 7 bases, with 24 bases separating them. The CDR3 sequence is 15 residues long. CDR1 and CDR2 (germline): MNHEY, SMNVEV (reference sequence). This CDR3 reads CASSMGVDHLREQYF. The CDR3 DNA follows: TGTGCCAGCTCTATGGGGGTAGACCACCTCCGGGAGCAGTACTTC.